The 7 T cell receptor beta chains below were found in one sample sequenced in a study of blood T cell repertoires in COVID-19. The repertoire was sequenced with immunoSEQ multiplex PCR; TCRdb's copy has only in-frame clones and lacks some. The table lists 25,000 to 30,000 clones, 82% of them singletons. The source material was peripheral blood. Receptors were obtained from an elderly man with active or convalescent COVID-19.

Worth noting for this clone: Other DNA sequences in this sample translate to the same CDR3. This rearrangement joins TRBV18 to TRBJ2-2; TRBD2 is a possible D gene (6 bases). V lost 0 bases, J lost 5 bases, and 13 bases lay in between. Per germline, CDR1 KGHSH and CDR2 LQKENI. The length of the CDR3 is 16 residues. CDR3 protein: CASSPPAGGYTGELFF. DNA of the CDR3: TGTGCCAGCTCACCACCGGCCGGAGGGTATACCGGGGAGCTGTTTTTT.

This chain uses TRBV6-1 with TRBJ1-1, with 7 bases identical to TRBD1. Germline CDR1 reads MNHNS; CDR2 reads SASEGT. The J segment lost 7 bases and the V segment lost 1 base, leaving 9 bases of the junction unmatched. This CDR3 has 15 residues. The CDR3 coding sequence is TGTGCCAGCAGTGAAGGGACAGGCCCATCAGTTGAAGCTTTCTTT. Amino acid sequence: CASSEGTGPSVEAFF.

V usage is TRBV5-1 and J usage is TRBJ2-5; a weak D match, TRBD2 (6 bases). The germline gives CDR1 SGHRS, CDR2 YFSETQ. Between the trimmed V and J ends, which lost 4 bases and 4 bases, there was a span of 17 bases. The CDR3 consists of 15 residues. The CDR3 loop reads CASSLAAGSGETQYF. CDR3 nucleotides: TGCGCCAGCAGCCTGGCGGCGGGGTCTGGAGAGACCCAGTACTTC.

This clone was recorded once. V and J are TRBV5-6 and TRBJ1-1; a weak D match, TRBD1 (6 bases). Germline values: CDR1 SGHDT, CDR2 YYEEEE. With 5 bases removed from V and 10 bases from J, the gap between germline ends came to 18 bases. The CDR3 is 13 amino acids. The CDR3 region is CASSPDSEGVAFF. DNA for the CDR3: TGTGCCAGCAGTCCGGACAGTGAGGGTGTAGCTTTCTTT. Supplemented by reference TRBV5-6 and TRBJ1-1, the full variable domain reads DAGVTQSPTHLIKTRGQQVTLRCSPKSGHDTVSWYQQALGQGPQFIFQYYEEEERQRGNFPDRFSGHQFPNYSSELNVNALLLGDSALYLCASSPDSEGVAFFGQGTRLTVV.

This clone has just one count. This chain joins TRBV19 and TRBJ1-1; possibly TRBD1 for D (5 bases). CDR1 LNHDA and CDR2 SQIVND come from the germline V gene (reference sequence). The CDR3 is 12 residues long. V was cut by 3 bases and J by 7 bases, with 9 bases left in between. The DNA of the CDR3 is TGTGCCAGTAGTATTCGGGGGAATGAAGCTTTCTTT. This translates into CASSIRGNEAFF.

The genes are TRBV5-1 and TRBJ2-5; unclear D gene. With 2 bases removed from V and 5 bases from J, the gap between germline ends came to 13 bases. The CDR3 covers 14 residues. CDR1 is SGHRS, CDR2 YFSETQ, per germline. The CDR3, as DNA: TGCGCCAGCAGCTTCATGGGCCTCGCGGAGACCCAGTACTTC. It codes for CASSFMGLAETQYF.

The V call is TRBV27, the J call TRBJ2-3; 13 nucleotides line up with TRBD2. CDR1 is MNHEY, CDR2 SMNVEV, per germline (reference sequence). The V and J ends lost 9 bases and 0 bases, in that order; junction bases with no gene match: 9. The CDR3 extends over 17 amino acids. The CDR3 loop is CASSRLAGGTSTDTQYF. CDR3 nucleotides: TGTGCCAGTTCCCGACTAGCGGGGGGAACTAGCACAGATACGCAGTATTTT.